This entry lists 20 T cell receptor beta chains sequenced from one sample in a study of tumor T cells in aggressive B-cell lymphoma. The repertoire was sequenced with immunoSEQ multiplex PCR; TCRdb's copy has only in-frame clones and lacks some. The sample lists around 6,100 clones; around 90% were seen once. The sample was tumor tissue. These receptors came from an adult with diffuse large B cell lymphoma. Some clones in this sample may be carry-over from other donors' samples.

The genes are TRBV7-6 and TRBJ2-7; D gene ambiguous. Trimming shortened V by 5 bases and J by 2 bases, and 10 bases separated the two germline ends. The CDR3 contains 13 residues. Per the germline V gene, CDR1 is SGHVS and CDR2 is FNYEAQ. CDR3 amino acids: CASSPTGPYEQYF. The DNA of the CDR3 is TGTGCCAGCAGCCCAACTGGTCCCTACGAGCAGTACTTC.

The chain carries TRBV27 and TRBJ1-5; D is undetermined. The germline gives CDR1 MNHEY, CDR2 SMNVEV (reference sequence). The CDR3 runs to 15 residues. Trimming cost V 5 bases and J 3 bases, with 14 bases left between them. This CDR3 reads CASSPDMVPNQPQHF. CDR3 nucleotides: TGTGCCAGCAGTCCCGACATGGTTCCCAATCAGCCCCAGCATTTT.

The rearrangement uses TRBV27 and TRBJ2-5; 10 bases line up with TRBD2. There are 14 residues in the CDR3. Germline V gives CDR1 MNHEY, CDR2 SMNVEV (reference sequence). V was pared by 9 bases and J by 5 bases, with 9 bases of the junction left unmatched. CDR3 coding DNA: TGTGCCAGTAGGTTAGCGGGGGGCGGCGAGACCCAGTACTTC. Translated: CASRLAGGGETQYF.

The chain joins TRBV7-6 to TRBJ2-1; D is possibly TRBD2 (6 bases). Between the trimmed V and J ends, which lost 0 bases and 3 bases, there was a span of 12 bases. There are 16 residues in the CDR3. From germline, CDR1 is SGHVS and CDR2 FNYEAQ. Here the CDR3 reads CASSLAGGTIYNEQFF. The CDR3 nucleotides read TGTGCCAGCAGCTTAGCTGGAGGGACCATCTACAATGAGCAGTTCTTC. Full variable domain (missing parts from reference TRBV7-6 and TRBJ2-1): GAGVSQSPRYKVTKRGQDVALRCDPISGHVSLYWYRQALGQGPEFLTYFNYEAQQDKSGLPNDRFSAERPEGSISTLTIQRTEQRDSAMYRCASSLAGGTIYNEQFFGPGTRLTVL.

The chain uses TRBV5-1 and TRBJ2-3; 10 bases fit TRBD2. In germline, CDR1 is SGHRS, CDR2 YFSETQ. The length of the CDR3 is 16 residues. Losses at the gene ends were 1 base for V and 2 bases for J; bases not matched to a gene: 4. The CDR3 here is CASSLLTSGITDTQYF. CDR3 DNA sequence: TGCGCCAGCAGCTTGCTTACTAGCGGGATCACAGATACGCAGTATTTT.

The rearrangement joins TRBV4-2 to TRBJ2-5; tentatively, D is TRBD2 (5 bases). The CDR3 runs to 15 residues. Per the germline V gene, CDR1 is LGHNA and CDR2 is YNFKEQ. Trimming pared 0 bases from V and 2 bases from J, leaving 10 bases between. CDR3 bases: TGTGCCAGCAGCCAAGAACCAGACTATCAAGAGACCCAGTACTTC. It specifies CASSQEPDYQETQYF.

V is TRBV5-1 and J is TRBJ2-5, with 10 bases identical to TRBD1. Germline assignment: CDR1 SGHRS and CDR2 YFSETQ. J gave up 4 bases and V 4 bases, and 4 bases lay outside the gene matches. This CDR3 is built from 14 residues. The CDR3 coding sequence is TGCGCCAGCAGCCGGACAGGGGGAGGAGAGACCCAGTACTTC. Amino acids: CASSRTGGGETQYF.

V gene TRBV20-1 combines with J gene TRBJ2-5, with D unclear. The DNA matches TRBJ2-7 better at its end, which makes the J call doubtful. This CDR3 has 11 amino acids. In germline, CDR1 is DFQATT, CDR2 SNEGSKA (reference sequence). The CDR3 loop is CSATSGNEQYF. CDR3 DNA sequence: TGCAGTGCCACTTCAGGTAACGAGCAGTACTTC.

CDR3 amino acids: CASSPSWGGEETQYF. CDR3 DNA: TGTGCCAGCAGCCCGAGTTGGGGAGGGGAAGAGACCCAGTACTTC. The gene calls are TRBV9 and TRBJ2-5; 7 bases are a match to TRBD2. Germline lookup yields CDR1 SGDLS and CDR2 YYNGEE. The ends lost 4 bases at V and 3 bases at J; junction bases unmatched: 9. The CDR3 runs to 15 residues.

The CDR3 here is CASSLTGGYYGYTF. CDR3 DNA: TGTGCCAGCAGTTTGACAGGGGGGTACTATGGCTACACCTTC. The rearrangement joins TRBV27 to TRBJ1-2; the match to TRBD1 covers 9 bases. Unmatched junction bases numbered 2, after V lost 3 bases and J lost 3 bases. CDR1 is MNHEY, CDR2 SMNVEV, per germline (reference sequence). This CDR3 has 14 residues.

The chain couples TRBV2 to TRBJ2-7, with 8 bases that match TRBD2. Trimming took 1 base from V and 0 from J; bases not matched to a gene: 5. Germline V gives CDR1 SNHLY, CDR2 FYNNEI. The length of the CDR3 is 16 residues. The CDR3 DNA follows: TGTGCCAGCAGTGAAGATGGGCTAGCGGGCTCCTACGAGCAGTACTTC. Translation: CASSEDGLAGSYEQYF.

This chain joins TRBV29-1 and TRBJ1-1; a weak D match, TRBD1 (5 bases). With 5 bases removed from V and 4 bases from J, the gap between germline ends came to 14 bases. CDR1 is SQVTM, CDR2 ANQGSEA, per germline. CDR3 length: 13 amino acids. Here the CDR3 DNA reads TGCAGCGTTAACGGCCCTAGGGGCACTGAAGCTTTCTTT. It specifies CSVNGPRGTEAFF.

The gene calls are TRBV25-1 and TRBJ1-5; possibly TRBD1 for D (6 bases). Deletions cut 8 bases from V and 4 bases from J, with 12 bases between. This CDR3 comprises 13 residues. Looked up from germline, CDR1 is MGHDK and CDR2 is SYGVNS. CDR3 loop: CASGRGGNQPQHF. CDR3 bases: TGTGCCAGCGGAAGAGGGGGTAATCAGCCCCAGCATTTT.

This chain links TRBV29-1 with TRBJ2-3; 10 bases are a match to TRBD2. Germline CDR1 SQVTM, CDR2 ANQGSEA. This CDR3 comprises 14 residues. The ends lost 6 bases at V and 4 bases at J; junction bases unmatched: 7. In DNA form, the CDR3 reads TGCAGCGTCGGAGCGGGGGGGACCGCAGATACGCAGTATTTT. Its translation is CSVGAGGTADTQYF.

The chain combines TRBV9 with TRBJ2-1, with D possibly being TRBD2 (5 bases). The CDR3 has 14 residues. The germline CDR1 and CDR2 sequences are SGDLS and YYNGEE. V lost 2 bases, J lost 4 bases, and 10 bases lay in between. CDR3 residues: CASSVGGRYNEQFF. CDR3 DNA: TGTGCCAGCAGCGTGGGCGGGCGATACAATGAGCAGTTCTTC.

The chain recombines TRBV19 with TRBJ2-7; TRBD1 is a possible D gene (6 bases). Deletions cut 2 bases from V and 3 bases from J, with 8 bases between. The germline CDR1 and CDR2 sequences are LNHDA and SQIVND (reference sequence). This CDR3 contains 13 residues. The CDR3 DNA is TGTGCCAGTAGTATACAGGGGTACTACGAGCAGTACTTC. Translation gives CASSIQGYYEQYF.

CDR3 DNA: TGTGCCAGCAGCCAAGAACCAATACATAGCGGGGGGGCTCTCTGGGAGCAGTTCTTC. This sequence encodes CASSQEPIHSGGALWEQFF. The chain joins TRBV4-2 to TRBJ2-1, with 11 bases matching TRBD2. This CDR3 region has 19 residues. Germline values: CDR1 LGHNA, CDR2 YNFKEQ. V lost 0 bases to trimming and J lost 10 bases; unmatched junction nucleotides: 17.

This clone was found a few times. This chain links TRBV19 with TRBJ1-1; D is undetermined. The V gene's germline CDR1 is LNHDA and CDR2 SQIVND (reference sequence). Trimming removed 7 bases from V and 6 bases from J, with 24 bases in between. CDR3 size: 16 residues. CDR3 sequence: CASTTTWEVVGAEAFF. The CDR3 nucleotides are TGTGCCAGTACCACGACATGGGAAGTAGTGGGAGCTGAAGCTTTCTTT.

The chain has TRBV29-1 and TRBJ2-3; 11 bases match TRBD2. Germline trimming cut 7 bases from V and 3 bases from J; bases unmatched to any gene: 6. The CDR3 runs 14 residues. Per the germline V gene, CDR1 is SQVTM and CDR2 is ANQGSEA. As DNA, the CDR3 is TGCAGCGCATTAGCGGGGGGGCAGACAGATACGCAGTATTTT. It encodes CSALAGGQTDTQYF.

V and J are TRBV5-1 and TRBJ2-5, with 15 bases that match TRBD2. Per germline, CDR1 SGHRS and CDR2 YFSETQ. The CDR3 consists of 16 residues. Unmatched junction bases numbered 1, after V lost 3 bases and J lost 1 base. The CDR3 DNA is TGCGCCAGCAGCTCGGGACTAGCGGGGGGCCAAGAGACCCAGTACTTC. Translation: CASSSGLAGGQETQYF.